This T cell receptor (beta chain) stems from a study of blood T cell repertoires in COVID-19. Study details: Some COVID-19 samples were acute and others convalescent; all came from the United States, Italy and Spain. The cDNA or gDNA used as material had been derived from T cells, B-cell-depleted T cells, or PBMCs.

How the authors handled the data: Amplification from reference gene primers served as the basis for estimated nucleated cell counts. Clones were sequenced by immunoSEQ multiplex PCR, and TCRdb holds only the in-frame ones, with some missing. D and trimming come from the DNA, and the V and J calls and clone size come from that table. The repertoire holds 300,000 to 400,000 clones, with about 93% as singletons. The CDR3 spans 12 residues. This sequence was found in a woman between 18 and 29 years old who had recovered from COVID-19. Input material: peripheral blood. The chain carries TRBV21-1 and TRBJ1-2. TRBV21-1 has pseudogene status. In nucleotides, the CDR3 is TGTGCCAGCAGCAAAGCACGGGGGAAACATACCTTC. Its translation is CASSKARGKHTF.